This T cell receptor beta chain derives from a study of cytomegalovirus exposure and HLA in healthy donors. As for this clone: The antigen is undetermined.

In the PCR, 60 Vbeta and 13 Jbeta primers were used. TCRdb's copy holds only in-frame clones and misses some; the assay was immunoSEQ multiplex PCR. The data hold roughly 100,000 clones, with 65% to 80% observed a single time. Regarding the study as a whole: A missense variant in DCLRE1C was later tied to TCR beta V- and J-gene trimming. Later analysis revealed greater clonal expansion in HLA-associated TCR beta chains than in equally common others. It is likely that the observed cluster of highly shared sequence variants was a sequencing artifact.

There are 16 residues in the CDR3. Germline V CDR1 and CDR2: SGHNT, YYREEE (reference sequence). The V gene lost 5 bases and the J gene lost 1 base, with 18 bases spanning the gap. Though nominally healthy at sampling, donors likely had unrecorded immune exposures. The receptor was isolated from a man aged 55 to 69 in good health and CMV-seronegative. The sequenced sample was PBMCs. This chain uses TRBV5-4 with TRBJ2-5; D is possibly TRBD2 (7 bases). As DNA, the CDR3 is TGTGCCAGCAGTCTAGGGGGGGGCCTGGGCCAAGAGACCCAGTACTTC. It codes for CASSLGGGLGQETQYF. Complete variable domain (other parts from reference TRBV5-4 and TRBJ2-5): ETGVTQSPTHLIKTRGQQVTLRCSSQSGHNTVSWYQQALGQGPQFIFQYYREEENGRGNFPPRFSGLQFPNYSSELNVNALELDDSALYLCASSLGGGLGQETQYFGPGTRLLVL.